The 23 T cell receptor beta chains below were found in one sample sequenced in a study of shared clonotypes between healthy human individuals. TCRdb's table, derived via immunoSEQ multiplex PCR, lists solely in-frame clones and lacks some. This repertoire shows 2 million to 2.5 million clones, 85% to 95% found once; its top ten account for 0.37%. Sequencing input: naive CD4+ T cells from PBMCs. Subset of the sample: CD45RA+ positively selected. The source of these receptors is a man aged 18 to 29 in good health. Some clones in this sample may be carry-over from other donors' samples.

V and J are TRBV7-2 and TRBJ2-5, with D unresolved. Per the germline V gene, CDR1 is SGHTA and CDR2 is FQGNSA. The ends were cut back, 0 bases at V and 0 bases at J, with 8 bases in the middle. This CDR3 has 15 amino acids. The CDR3 nucleotides read TGTGCCAGCAGCTTAGCGGCCGAGTACCAAGAGACCCAGTACTTC. Encoded protein: CASSLAAEYQETQYF.

The chain is built from TRBV9 and TRBJ2-7, with 10 bases that match TRBD1. CDR3 length: 17 amino acids. The J segment lost 2 bases and the V segment lost 3 bases, leaving 11 bases of the junction unmatched. Germline loops: CDR1 SGDLS, CDR2 YYNGEE. CDR3 DNA: TGTGCCAGCAGCGCCGAAGGAGGACAGGGGGGCACCTACGAGCAGTACTTC. As protein: CASSAEGGQGGTYEQYF.

V gene TRBV5-4 combines with J gene TRBJ2-2; 8 bases are a match to TRBD2. Per the germline V gene, CDR1 is SGHNT and CDR2 is YYREEE (reference sequence). This CDR3 is 17 amino acids long. V was clipped by 3 bases and J by 7 bases; unmatched bases: 14. The CDR3 region is CASSSGRGPRNDGELFF. CDR3 bases: TGTGCCAGCAGCTCCGGGAGGGGCCCCAGGAATGACGGGGAGCTGTTTTTT.

This clone was recorded only once. The sample has other DNA sequences that encode this CDR3 too. The chain recombines TRBV5-1 with TRBJ1-5; unclear D gene. Looked up from germline, CDR1 is SGHRS and CDR2 is YFSETQ. The CDR3 contains 15 residues. The V end was cut by 0 bases, the J end by 1 base, with 8 bases between. The CDR3 nucleotides are TGCGCCAGCAGCTTGGGGGTGGGGAGCAATCAGCCCCAGCATTTT. Encoded protein: CASSLGVGSNQPQHF.

The rearrangement joins TRBV21-1 to TRBJ2-7. TRBV21-1 is a known pseudogene. This CDR3 spans 15 amino acids. This chain's CDR3 is CASSKTGTITYEQYF. CDR3 bases: TGTGCCAGCAGCAAGACCGGGACGATTACCTACGAGCAGTACTTC.

The chain recombines TRBV7-9 with TRBJ2-2; 8 bases are a match to TRBD2. The length of the CDR3 is 16 residues. CDR1 is SEHNR and CDR2 is FQNEAQ in the germline V gene (reference sequence). Unmatched junction bases numbered 8, after V lost 7 bases and J lost 1 base. The CDR3 DNA reads as TGTGCCAGCACCGCTACTAGCGGCCAGAACACCGGGGAGCTGTTTTTT. It codes for CASTATSGQNTGELFF.

DNA for the CDR3: TGCGCCAGCGGACGACAGGCCCTTGCAACTAATGAAAAACTGTTTTTT. It specifies CASGRQALATNEKLFF. V and J are TRBV10-2 and TRBJ1-4, with TRBD1 as a possible D gene (6 bases). Germline lookup yields CDR1 WSHSY and CDR2 SAAADI. CDR3 length: 16 residues. Trimming shortened V by 8 bases and J by 0 bases, and 16 bases separated the two germline ends.

This chain connects TRBV15 to TRBJ2-3; 10 positions agree with TRBD2. V trimming: 0 bases; J trimming: 7 bases; junction bases outside the gene matches: 7. The CDR3 loop spans 16 amino acids. CDR1 and CDR2 (germline): LNHNV, YYDKDF (reference sequence). The CDR3 DNA reads as TGTGCCACCAGCAGAGATTCCCAGCGGGGGGGGTATACGCAGTATTTT. Protein product: CATSRDSQRGGYTQYF.

This chain connects TRBV5-1 to TRBJ2-2; 9 bases map to TRBD2. This CDR3 has 15 residues. Germline V gene data show CDR1 as SGHRS and CDR2 as YFSETQ. Germline trimming cut 4 bases from V and 2 bases from J; bases unmatched to any gene: 3. Here the CDR3 reads CASSVLAGNTGELFF. DNA of the CDR3: TGCGCCAGCAGCGTACTAGCGGGTAACACCGGGGAGCTGTTTTTT.

Concerning this clone itself: Other DNA sequences of this sample code for an identical CDR3. CDR3 region: CASSLIGGQETQYF. CDR3 sequence (DNA): TGTGCCAGCAGCTTAATTGGGGGGCAAGAGACCCAGTACTTC. This rearrangement joins TRBV7-3 to TRBJ2-5; TRBD2 might be the D (6 bases). This CDR3 is built from 14 residues. Germline CDR1 and CDR2: SGHTA and FQGTGA. The V end lost 1 base, the J end lost 2 bases, and 8 bases lay between the germline ends.

The V call is TRBV6-1, the J call TRBJ2-6; a possible D gene is TRBD2 (7 bases). V lost 11 bases and J 0 bases, leaving 14 bases between the germline ends. Germline loops: CDR1 MNHNS, CDR2 SASEGT. The CDR3 spans 15 residues. In DNA, the CDR3 is TGTGCCGGAGGGGGGGCTGGCTCTGGGGCCAACGTCCTGACTTTC. Translation gives CAGGGAGSGANVLTF.

J is TRBJ2-1 and V is TRBV12-5; weak D call: TRBD1 (7 bases). V was pared by 7 bases and J by 4 bases, with 20 bases between. In germline, CDR1 is LGHNT, CDR2 FRNRAP. The length of the CDR3 is 16 residues. The CDR3 spells CASAPREDRPYNEQFF. DNA for the CDR3: TGTGCTAGTGCCCCAAGGGAGGACAGGCCATACAATGAGCAGTTCTTC.

This rearrangement joins TRBV21-1 to TRBJ1-5. TRBV21-1 is a documented pseudogene. CDR3 size: 15 residues. This chain's CDR3 is CASSKDFYSNQPQHF. CDR3 DNA: TGTGCCAGCAGCAAAGATTTTTATAGCAATCAGCCCCAGCATTTT.

V is TRBV10-2 and J is TRBJ2-7; 11 bases agree with TRBD2. The CDR3 has 15 residues. V gave up 2 bases and J gave up 4 bases; unmatched junction bases: 4. CDR1 and CDR2 from the germline V gene are WSHSY and SAAADI. CDR3 loop: CASSEVASGRYEQYF. CDR3 nucleotide sequence: TGCGCCAGCAGTGAGGTGGCTAGCGGGAGGTACGAGCAGTACTTC.

This sequence joins TRBV2 and TRBJ2-1; D call uncertain. V was clipped by 7 bases and J by 8 bases, with 9 bases between them. Germline-derived CDR1 and CDR2 are SNHLY and FYNNEI. This CDR3 is 11 amino acids long. CDR3 bases: TGTGCCAGCACTTCGTTGTATGAGCAGTTCTTC. It codes for CASTSLYEQFF.

The chain couples TRBV6-6 to TRBJ2-7, with D possibly being TRBD1 or TRBD2 (5 bases each). The V and J ends lost 2 bases and 3 bases respectively, with 14 bases between them. Germline V lookup: CDR1 MNHNY, CDR2 SVGAGI (reference sequence). This CDR3 region has 15 residues. The CDR3: CASSYPSADNYEQYF. In DNA, the CDR3 is TGTGCCAGCAGTTACCCGTCAGCGGACAACTACGAGCAGTACTTC.

V is TRBV7-6 and J is TRBJ2-7; tentatively, D is TRBD1 (6 bases). The CDR3 totals 21 residues. V was cut by 5 bases and J by 1 base, with 33 bases left in between. Germline V gene sequence: CDR1 SGHVS, CDR2 FNYEAQ. The CDR3 DNA is TGTGCCAGCAGCCAGGGGTTGGACTTCGAGGCGGGCGCTCGAGGGTCCTACGAGCAGTACTTC. This gives the protein CASSQGLDFEAGARGSYEQYF.

The rearrangement joins TRBV19 to TRBJ2-7, with D perhaps matching TRBD2 (5 bases). Germline CDR1 LNHDA, CDR2 SQIVND (reference sequence). The CDR3 sequence is 14 residues long. V shed 3 bases and J shed 6 bases, with 15 bases lying between them. In DNA, the CDR3 is TGTGCCAGTAGTATCTGGGAAGGCGCGGGCGAGCAGTACTTC. Its protein is CASSIWEGAGEQYF.

The chain combines TRBV27 with TRBJ2-5, with D uncertain. Germline loops: CDR1 MNHEY, CDR2 SMNVEV (reference sequence). The CDR3 has 13 residues. V was shortened by 2 bases and J by 5 bases, with 9 bases between the two germline ends. The chain's CDR3 is CASSLSRWETQYF. The CDR3 coding sequence is TGTGCCAGCAGTTTAAGCCGTTGGGAGACCCAGTACTTC.

The chain has TRBV29-1 and TRBJ1-5; TRBD1 might be the D (5 bases). CDR1 and CDR2 (germline): SQVTM, ANQGSEA. This CDR3 is 12 amino acids long. V was shortened by 7 bases and J by 4 bases, with 11 bases between the two germline ends. The chain's CDR3 is CSGGEPNQPQHF. The CDR3 nucleotides read TGCAGCGGGGGGGAACCTAATCAGCCCCAGCATTTT.

This chain joins TRBV28 and TRBJ2-3; TRBD2 might be the D (5 bases). V lost 6 bases to trimming and J lost 5 bases, with 18 bases between them. The CDR3 totals 15 residues. In germline, CDR1 is MDHEN, CDR2 SYDVKM. Here the CDR3 DNA reads TGTGCCAGCAGCCTAACACGAGGAGGAGTAGATACGCAGTATTTT. This codes for CASSLTRGGVDTQYF.

The chain recombines TRBV19 with TRBJ2-1; 8 nucleotides line up with TRBD2. Germline loops: CDR1 LNHDA, CDR2 SQIVND (reference sequence). This CDR3 spans 14 amino acids. J was trimmed by 8 bases and V by 6 bases; bases with no gene match: 9. CDR3 loop: CASRLAGTVDEQFF. The CDR3, as DNA: TGTGCCAGTAGGTTAGCGGGGACCGTAGATGAGCAGTTCTTC. The full variable domain, rest sourced from reference TRBV19 and TRBJ2-1, is DGGITQSPKYLFRKEGQNVTLSCEQNLNHDAMYWYRQDPGQGLRLIYYSQIVNDFQKGDIAEGYSVSREKKESFPLTVTSAQKNPTAFYLCASRLAGTVDEQFFGPGTRLTVL.

This chain uses TRBV29-1 with TRBJ2-5; 9 positions agree with TRBD2. The V segment lost 7 bases and the J segment 5 bases; nucleotides outside the gene matches: 8. Germline values: CDR1 SQVTM, CDR2 ANQGSEA. The length of the CDR3 is 13 residues. The CDR3 protein is CSGVPSGVETQYF. Written as DNA, the CDR3 is TGCAGCGGAGTCCCTAGCGGGGTTGAGACCCAGTACTTC.